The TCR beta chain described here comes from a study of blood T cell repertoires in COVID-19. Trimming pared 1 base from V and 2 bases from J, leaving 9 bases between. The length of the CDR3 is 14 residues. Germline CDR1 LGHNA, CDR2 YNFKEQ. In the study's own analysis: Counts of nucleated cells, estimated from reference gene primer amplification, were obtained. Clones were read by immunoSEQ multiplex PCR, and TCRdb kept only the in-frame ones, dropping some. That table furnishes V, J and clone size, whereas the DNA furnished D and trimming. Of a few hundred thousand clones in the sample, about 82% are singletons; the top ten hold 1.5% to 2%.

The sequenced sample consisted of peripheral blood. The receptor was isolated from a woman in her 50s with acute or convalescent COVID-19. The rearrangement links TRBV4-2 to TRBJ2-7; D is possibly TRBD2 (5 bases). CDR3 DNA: TGTGCCAGCAGCCAAGTCGCTAGCACCTACGAGCAGTACTTC. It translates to CASSQVASTYEQYF.